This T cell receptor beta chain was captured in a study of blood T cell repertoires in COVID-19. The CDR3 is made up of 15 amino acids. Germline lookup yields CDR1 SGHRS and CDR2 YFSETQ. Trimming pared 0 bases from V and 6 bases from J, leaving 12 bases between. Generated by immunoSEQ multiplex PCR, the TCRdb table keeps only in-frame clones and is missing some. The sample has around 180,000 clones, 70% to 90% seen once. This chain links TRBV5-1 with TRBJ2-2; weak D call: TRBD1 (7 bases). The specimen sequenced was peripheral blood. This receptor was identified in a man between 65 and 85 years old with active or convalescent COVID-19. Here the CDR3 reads CASSLAQGGPGELFF. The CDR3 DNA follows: TGCGCCAGCAGCTTGGCTCAGGGGGGTCCCGGGGAGCTGTTTTTT.